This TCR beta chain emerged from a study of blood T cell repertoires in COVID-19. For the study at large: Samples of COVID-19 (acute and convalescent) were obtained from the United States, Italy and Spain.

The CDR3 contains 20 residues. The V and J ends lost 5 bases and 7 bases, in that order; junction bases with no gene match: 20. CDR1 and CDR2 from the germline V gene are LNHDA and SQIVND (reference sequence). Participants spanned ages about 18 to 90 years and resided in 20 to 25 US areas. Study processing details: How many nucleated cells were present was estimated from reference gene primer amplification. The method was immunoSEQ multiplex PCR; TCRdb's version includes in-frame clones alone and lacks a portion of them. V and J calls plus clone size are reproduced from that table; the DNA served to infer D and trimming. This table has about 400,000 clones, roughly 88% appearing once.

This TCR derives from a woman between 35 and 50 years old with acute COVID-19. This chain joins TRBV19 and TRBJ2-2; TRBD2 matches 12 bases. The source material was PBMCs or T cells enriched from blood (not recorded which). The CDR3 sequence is CASSSRFARTSGVLSGELFF. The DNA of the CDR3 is TGTGCCAGTAGTTCCCGGTTTGCCAGGACTAGCGGGGTTTTGAGCGGGGAGCTGTTTTTT. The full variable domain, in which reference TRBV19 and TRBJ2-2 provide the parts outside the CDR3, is DGGITQSPKYLFRKEGQNVTLSCEQNLNHDAMYWYRQDPGQGLRLIYYSQIVNDFQKGDIAEGYSVSREKKESFPLTVTSAQKNPTAFYLCASSSRFARTSGVLSGELFFGEGSRLTVL.